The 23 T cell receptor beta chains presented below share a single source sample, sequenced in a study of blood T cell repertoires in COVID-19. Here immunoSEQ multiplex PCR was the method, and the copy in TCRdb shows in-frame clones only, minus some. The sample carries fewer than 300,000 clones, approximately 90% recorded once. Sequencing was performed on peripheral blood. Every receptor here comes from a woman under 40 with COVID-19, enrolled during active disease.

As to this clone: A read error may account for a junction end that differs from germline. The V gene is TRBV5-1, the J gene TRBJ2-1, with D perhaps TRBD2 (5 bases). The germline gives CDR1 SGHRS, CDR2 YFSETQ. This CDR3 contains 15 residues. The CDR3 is CASSLASGDYDEQFF. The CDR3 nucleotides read TGCGCCAGCAGCTTGGCCAGTGGTGACTACGATGAGCAGTTCTTC. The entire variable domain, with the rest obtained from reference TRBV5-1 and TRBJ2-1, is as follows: KAGVTQTPRYLIKTRGQQVTLSCSPISGHRSVSWYQQTPGQGLQFLFEYFSETQRNKGNFPGRFSGRQFSNSRSEMNVSTLELGDSALYLCASSLASGDYDEQFFGPGTRLTVL.

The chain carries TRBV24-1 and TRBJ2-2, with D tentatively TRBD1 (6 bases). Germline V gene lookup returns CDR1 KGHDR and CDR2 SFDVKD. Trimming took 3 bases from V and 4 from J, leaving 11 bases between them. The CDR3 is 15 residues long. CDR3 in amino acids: CATSDQQGSTGELFF. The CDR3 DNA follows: TGTGCCACCAGTGATCAACAGGGTAGCACCGGGGAGCTGTTTTTT.

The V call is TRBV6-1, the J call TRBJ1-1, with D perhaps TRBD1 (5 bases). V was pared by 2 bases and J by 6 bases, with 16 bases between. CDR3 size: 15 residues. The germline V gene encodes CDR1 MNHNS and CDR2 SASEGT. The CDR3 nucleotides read TGTGCCAGCAGTGAAACCCCAGGGCAGGTCGCTGAAGCTTTCTTT. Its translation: CASSETPGQVAEAFF.

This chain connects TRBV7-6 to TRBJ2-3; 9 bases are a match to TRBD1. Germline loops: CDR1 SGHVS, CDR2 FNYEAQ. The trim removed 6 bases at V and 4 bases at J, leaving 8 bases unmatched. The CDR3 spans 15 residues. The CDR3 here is CASRAGTGRSDTQYF. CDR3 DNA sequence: TGTGCCAGCAGGGCCGGGACAGGGAGGTCAGATACGCAGTATTTT.

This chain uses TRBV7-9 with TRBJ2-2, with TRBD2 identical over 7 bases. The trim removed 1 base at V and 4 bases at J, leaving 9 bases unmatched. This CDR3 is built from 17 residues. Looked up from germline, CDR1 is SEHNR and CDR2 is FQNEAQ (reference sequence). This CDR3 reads CASSLVFAGVITGELFF. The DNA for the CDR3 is TGTGCCAGCAGCTTAGTCTTTGCGGGAGTCATCACCGGGGAGCTGTTTTTT.

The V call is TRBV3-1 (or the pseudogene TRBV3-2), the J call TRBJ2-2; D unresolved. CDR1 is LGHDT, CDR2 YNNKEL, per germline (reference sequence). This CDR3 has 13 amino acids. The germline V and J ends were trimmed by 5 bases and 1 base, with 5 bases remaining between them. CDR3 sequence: CASSFLNTGELFF. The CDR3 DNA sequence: TGTGCCAGCAGCTTCCTGAACACCGGGGAGCTGTTTTTT.

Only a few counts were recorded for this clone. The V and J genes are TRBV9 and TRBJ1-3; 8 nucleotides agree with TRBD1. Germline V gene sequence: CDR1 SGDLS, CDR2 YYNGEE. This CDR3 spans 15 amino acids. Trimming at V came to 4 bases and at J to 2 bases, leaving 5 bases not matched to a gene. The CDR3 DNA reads TGTGCCAGCAGCACGCAGGGGGCTACTGGAAACACCATATATTTT. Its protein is CASSTQGATGNTIYF.

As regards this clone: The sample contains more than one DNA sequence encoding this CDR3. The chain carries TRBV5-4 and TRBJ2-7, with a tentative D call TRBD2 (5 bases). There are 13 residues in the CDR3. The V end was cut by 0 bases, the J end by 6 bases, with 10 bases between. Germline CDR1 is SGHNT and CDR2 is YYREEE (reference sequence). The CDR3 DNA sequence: TGTGCCAGCAGCTTGGGGGAGCGGCGCGAGCAGTACTTC. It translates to CASSLGERREQYF.

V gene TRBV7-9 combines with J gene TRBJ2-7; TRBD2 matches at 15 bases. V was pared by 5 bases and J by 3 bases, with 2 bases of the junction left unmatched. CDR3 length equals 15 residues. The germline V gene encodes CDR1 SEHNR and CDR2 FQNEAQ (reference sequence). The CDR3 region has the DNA TGTGCCAGCAGCCAGGGACTAGCGGGAGGCTACGAGCAGTACTTC. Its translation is CASSQGLAGGYEQYF.

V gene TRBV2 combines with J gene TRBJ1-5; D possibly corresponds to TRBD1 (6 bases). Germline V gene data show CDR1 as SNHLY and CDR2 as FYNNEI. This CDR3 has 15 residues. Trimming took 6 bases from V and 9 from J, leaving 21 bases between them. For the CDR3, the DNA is TGTGCCAGCAGCCCTGGACAGTCCCAGGGATCGCCCCAGCATTTT. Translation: CASSPGQSQGSPQHF.

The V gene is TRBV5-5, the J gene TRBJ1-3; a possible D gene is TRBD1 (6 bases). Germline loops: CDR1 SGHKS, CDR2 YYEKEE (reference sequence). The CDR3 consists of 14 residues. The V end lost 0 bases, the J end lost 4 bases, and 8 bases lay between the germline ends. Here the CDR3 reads CASSLEGVGNTIYF. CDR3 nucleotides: TGTGCCAGCAGCTTGGAGGGGGTCGGAAACACCATATATTTT.

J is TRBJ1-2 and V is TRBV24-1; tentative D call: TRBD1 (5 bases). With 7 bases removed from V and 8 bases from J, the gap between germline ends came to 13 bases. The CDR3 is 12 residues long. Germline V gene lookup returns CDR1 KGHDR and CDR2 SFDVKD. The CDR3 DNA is TGTGCCACCAGAGACAGCCAAGGGGGCTACACCTTC. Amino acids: CATRDSQGGYTF.

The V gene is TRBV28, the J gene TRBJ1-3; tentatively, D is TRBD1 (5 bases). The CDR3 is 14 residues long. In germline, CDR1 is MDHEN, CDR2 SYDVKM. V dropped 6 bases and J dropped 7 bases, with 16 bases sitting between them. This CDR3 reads CASRTGGEGNTIYF. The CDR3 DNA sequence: TGTGCCAGCAGGACGGGAGGGGAGGGTAACACCATATATTTT.

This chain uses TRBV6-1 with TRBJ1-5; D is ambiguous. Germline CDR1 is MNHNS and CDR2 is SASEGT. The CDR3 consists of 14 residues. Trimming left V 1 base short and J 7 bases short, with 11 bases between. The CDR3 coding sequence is TGTGCCAGCAGTGAAGTCCGACTTGGGCAGCCCCAGCATTTT. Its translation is CASSEVRLGQPQHF.

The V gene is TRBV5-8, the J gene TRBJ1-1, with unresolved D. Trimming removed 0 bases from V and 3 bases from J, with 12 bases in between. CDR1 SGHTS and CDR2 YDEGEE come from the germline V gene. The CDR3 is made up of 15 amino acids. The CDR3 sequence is CASSLGTVGDTEAFF. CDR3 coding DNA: TGTGCCAGCAGCTTGGGGACTGTGGGCGACACTGAAGCTTTCTTT.

CDR3 residues: CASRQGLAGYNEQFF. The CDR3 DNA reads as TGTGCCAGCAGACAGGGACTAGCGGGCTACAATGAGCAGTTCTTC. The chain uses TRBV2 and TRBJ2-1; 12 bases map to TRBD2. This CDR3 spans 15 amino acids. Looked up from germline, CDR1 is SNHLY and CDR2 is FYNNEI. Trimming cost V 6 bases and J 3 bases; bases outside gene matches: 3.

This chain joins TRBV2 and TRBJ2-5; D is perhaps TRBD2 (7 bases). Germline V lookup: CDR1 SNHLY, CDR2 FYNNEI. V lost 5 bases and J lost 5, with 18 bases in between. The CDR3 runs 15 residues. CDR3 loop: CASSTEGGAHETQYF. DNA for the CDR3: TGTGCCAGCAGTACAGAGGGGGGGGCTCACGAGACCCAGTACTTC. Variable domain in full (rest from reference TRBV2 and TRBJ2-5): EPEVTQTPSHQVTQMGQEVILRCVPISNHLYFYWYRQILGQKVEFLVSFYNNEISEKSEIFDDQFSVERPDGSNFTLKIRSTKLEDSAMYFCASSTEGGAHETQYFGPGTRLLVL.

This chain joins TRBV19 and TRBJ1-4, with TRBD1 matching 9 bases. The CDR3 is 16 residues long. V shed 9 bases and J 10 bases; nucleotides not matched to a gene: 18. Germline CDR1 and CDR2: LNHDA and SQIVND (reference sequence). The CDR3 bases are TGTGCCAGCAGGGGGACAGGGCCCCTCGGGGAAGGAAAACTGTTTTTT. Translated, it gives CASRGTGPLGEGKLFF.

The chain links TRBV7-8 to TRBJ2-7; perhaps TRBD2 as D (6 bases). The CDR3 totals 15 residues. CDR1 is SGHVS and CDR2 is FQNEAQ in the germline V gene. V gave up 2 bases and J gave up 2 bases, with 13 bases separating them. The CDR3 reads CASSLRRERAYEQYF. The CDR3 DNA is TGTGCCAGCAGCTTACGCCGGGAGCGCGCCTACGAGCAGTACTTC. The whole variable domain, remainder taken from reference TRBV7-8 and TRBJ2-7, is GAGVSQSPRYKVAKRGQDVALRCDPISGHVSLFWYQQALGQGPEFLTYFQNEAQLDKSGLPSDRFFAERPEGSVSTLKIQRTQQEDSAVYLCASSLRRERAYEQYFGPGTRLTVT.

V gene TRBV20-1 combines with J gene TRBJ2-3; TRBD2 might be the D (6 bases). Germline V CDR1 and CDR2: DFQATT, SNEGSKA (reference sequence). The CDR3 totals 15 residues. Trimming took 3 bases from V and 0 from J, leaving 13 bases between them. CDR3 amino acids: CSASSPGVSTDTQYF. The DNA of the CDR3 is TGCAGTGCTAGTTCCCCGGGAGTTAGCACAGATACGCAGTATTTT.

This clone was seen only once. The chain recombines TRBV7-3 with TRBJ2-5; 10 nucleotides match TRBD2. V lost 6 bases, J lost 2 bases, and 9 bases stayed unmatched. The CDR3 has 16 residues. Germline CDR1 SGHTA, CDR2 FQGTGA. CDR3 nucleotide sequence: TGTGCCAGCAGTATGGGAACTAGCGGGACGCAAGAGACCCAGTACTTC. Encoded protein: CASSMGTSGTQETQYF.

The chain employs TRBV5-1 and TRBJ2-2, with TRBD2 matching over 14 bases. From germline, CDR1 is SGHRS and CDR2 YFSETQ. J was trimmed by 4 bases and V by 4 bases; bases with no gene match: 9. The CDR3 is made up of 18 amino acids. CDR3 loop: CASSTAGTSGSGTGELFF. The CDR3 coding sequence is TGCGCCAGCAGCACCGCCGGGACTAGCGGGAGTGGCACCGGGGAGCTGTTTTTT.

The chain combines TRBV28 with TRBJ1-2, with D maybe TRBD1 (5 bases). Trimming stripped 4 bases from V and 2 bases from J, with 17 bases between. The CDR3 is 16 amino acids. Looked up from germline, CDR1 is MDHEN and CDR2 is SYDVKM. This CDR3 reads CASSSPGRALNYGYTF. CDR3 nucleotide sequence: TGTGCCAGCAGTTCCCCCGGCAGGGCGCTGAACTATGGCTACACCTTC.